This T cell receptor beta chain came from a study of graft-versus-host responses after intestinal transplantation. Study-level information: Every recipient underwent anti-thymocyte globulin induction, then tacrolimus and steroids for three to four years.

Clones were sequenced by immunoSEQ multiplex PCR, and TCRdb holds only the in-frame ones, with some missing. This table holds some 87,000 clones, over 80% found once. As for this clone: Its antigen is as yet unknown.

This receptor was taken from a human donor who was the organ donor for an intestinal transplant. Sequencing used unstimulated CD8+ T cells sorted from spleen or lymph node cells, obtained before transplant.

The CDR3 loop reads CASSTGTSYEQYF. CDR3 bases: TGTGCCAGCAGCACCGGGACTAGTTACGAGCAGTACTTC. This chain links TRBV13 with TRBJ2-5, with 8 bases lining up with TRBD2. Near its end, the DNA agrees better with TRBJ2-7, so the J call may be wrong. CDR1 is PRHDT, CDR2 FYEKMQ, per germline (reference sequence). The CDR3 consists of 13 residues.